The clone carrying this T cell receptor (beta chain) showed up just a few times. This entry comes from a study of T-cell memory formation after mild COVID-19. TCRdb used MiXCR to reprocess the 5' RACE reads, holding one entry per CDR3 protein. This repertoire shows over 350,000 distinct CDR3 sequences, 15% to 20% found once; its top ten account for roughly 21%. Trimming pared 7 bases from V and 2 bases from J, leaving 9 bases between. CDR1 SGHTA and CDR2 FQGNSA come from the germline V gene. The CDR3 length is 13 residues. The source of this sequence is a man aged 18 to 30 who had mild COVID-19 (a few samples of this study predate the infection). Cell type and time point are not known. The sequenced sample was PBMCs or a T cell subset sorted from them (not recorded which). The rearrangement links TRBV7-2 to TRBJ1-3, with a possible D match to TRBD1 (5 bases). CDR3 DNA sequence: TGTGCCAGCACCGGCAGGGCTGGAAACACCATATATTTT. The encoded protein is CASTGRAGNTIYF.